These 29 T cell receptor beta chains came from one sample sequenced in a study of blood T cell repertoires in COVID-19. The method was immunoSEQ multiplex PCR; TCRdb's version includes in-frame clones alone and lacks a portion of them. Of a few hundred thousand clones in the sample, about 91% are singletons; the top ten hold more than 1%. What was sequenced was PBMCs or T cells enriched from blood (not recorded which). The receptors were sampled from a woman in her thirties or forties with acute COVID-19.

The CDR3 here is CASSQDSSLAGYNEQFF. DNA for the CDR3: TGCGCCAGCAGCCAAGATTCGTCCCTAGCGGGCTACAATGAGCAGTTCTTC. The J gene is TRBJ2-1, the V gene TRBV4-3; the match to TRBD2 covers 8 bases. Germline-derived CDR1 and CDR2 are LGHNA and YSLEER. The CDR3 has 17 residues. J was trimmed by 3 bases and V by 0 bases; bases with no gene match: 7.

The V call is TRBV27, the J call TRBJ2-7, with D perhaps matching TRBD2 (6 bases). The CDR3 runs to 15 residues. In germline, CDR1 is MNHEY, CDR2 SMNVEV (reference sequence). V lost 0 bases and J lost 2, with 11 bases in between. CDR3 nucleotide sequence: TGTGCCAGCAGTTTATCCCTAGCGTTTGCCTACGAGCAGTACTTC. It codes for CASSLSLAFAYEQYF.

This clone was detected only a few times. The chain combines TRBV7-9 with TRBJ1-4; 8 positions match TRBD1. The trim removed 3 bases at V and 5 bases at J, leaving 5 bases unmatched. The CDR3 has 15 amino acids. Germline V gene lookup returns CDR1 SEHNR and CDR2 FQNEAQ (reference sequence). The DNA of the CDR3 is TGTGCCAGCAGCTTTACTACAGGGGGGAATGAAAAACTGTTTTTT. This encodes CASSFTTGGNEKLFF. Together with reference TRBV7-9 and TRBJ1-4, the CDR3 gives the full variable domain: DTGVSQNPRHKITKRGQNVTFRCDPISEHNRLYWYRQTLGQGPEFLTYFQNEAQLEKSRLLSDRFSAERPKGSFSTLEIQRTEQGDSAMYLCASSFTTGGNEKLFFGSGTQLSVL.

The gene calls are TRBV29-1 and TRBJ1-1; a weak D match, TRBD1 (6 bases). In germline, CDR1 is SQVTM, CDR2 ANQGSEA. Trimming took off 4 bases at V and 7 bases at J, with 13 bases between the two ends. CDR3 size: 12 residues. DNA of the CDR3: TGCAGCGTTGCTGAGGGGGGGGTTGAAGCTTTCTTT. Amino acids: CSVAEGGVEAFF.

The chain links TRBV6-6 to TRBJ2-1; 8 bases map to TRBD2. In germline, CDR1 is MNHNY, CDR2 SVGAGI (reference sequence). V shed 8 bases and J 7 bases; nucleotides not matched to a gene: 10. The CDR3 is 14 residues long. This CDR3 is CASGLGRALNEQFF. The CDR3 DNA reads TGTGCCAGCGGGCTCGGGAGGGCCTTGAATGAGCAGTTCTTC.

This sequence joins TRBV5-6 and TRBJ1-2; D is uncertain. V lost 4 bases and J 7 bases, leaving 8 bases between the germline ends. The CDR3 is 11 residues long. CDR1 and CDR2 (germline): SGHDT, YYEEEE. CDR3 nucleotides: TGTGCCAGCAGCCCAGGCATTGGCTACACCTTC. This encodes CASSPGIGYTF. Full variable domain (rest looked up from reference TRBV5-6 and TRBJ1-2): DAGVTQSPTHLIKTRGQQVTLRCSPKSGHDTVSWYQQALGQGPQFIFQYYEEEERQRGNFPDRFSGHQFPNYSSELNVNALLLGDSALYLCASSPGIGYTFGSGTRLTVV.

This sequence joins TRBV28 and TRBJ1-3, with 8 bases matching TRBD1. CDR1 MDHEN and CDR2 SYDVKM come from the germline V gene. The J segment lost 0 bases and the V segment lost 2 bases, leaving 9 bases of the junction unmatched. The CDR3 totals 18 residues. CDR3: CASSLDRGWGLSGNTIYF. The CDR3 DNA follows: TGTGCCAGCAGTTTAGACAGGGGATGGGGACTCTCTGGAAACACCATATATTTT.

The chain joins TRBV28 to TRBJ1-4; D gene uncertain. Germline V gene data show CDR1 as MDHEN and CDR2 as SYDVKM. V was shortened by 3 bases and J by 0 bases, with 20 bases between the two germline ends. The CDR3 runs 19 residues. The CDR3 coding sequence is TGTGCCAGCAGTTTCAAAGGCCTGAGGCTGTTGGCAACTAATGAAAAACTGTTTTTT. This sequence encodes CASSFKGLRLLATNEKLFF.

The chain couples TRBV7-9 to TRBJ2-2; 9 nucleotides line up with TRBD2. The CDR3 is 13 amino acids. From germline, CDR1 is SEHNR and CDR2 FQNEAQ (reference sequence). J gave up 6 bases and V 9 bases, and 5 bases lay outside the gene matches. The CDR3 sequence: CARTSGDSGELFF. CDR3 in DNA: TGTGCCAGGACTAGCGGTGATTCCGGGGAGCTGTTTTTT.

This clone was counted a single time. The chain recombines TRBV10-2 with TRBJ2-1; unclear D gene. The CDR3 runs 13 residues. V was clipped by 5 bases and J by 5 bases, with 10 bases between them. The germline CDR1 and CDR2 sequences are WSHSY and SAAADI. The CDR3 here is CASSRFLNNEQFF. For the CDR3, the DNA is TGCGCCAGCAGTCGGTTTCTAAACAATGAGCAGTTCTTC.

This clone was observed a few times. The rearrangement links TRBV10-1 to TRBJ2-2, with 7 bases aligning to TRBD1. Germline V CDR1 and CDR2: WNHNN, SYGVQD (reference sequence). The CDR3 runs 17 residues. The ends lost 2 bases at V and 3 bases at J; junction bases unmatched: 9. The CDR3: CASSEPRGQMDTGELFF. CDR3 nucleotides: TGCGCCAGCAGTGAGCCAAGGGGACAGATGGACACCGGGGAGCTGTTTTTT.

The table lists this clone with a count of one. V and J are TRBV19 and TRBJ1-5; 12 nucleotides match TRBD1. CDR1 is LNHDA and CDR2 is SQIVND in the germline V gene (reference sequence). V lost 3 bases, J lost 3 bases, and 6 bases stayed unmatched. The CDR3 is made up of 17 amino acids. CDR3 protein: CASSIRGTGGFNQPQHF. The CDR3 nucleotides are TGTGCCAGTAGTATCCGCGGGACAGGGGGCTTCAATCAGCCCCAGCATTTT.

The chain employs TRBV28 and TRBJ2-2; weak D call: TRBD1 (6 bases). Germline values: CDR1 MDHEN, CDR2 SYDVKM. The CDR3 has 15 amino acids. V was cut by 6 bases and J by 0 bases, with 11 bases left in between. The DNA of the CDR3 is TGTGCCAGCAGGGCCAGGGGCGCGAACACCGGGGAGCTGTTTTTT. It is translated as CASRARGANTGELFF.

This clone came up once. The chain recombines TRBV27 with TRBJ1-1, with 8 bases aligning to TRBD1. The CDR3 is made up of 17 amino acids. V was clipped by 4 bases and J by 5 bases; unmatched bases: 15. Germline lookup yields CDR1 MNHEY and CDR2 SMNVEV (reference sequence). CDR3: CASSSTHRIDRGTEAFF. The CDR3 DNA reads TGTGCCAGCAGTTCCACCCACAGAATAGACAGGGGAACTGAAGCTTTCTTT.

The chain carries TRBV10-3 and TRBJ2-7, with 7 bases matching TRBD2. This CDR3 has 14 residues. CDR1 is ENHRY, CDR2 SYGVKD, per germline. V was pared by 0 bases and J by 2 bases, with 1 base of the junction left unmatched. CDR3 DNA: TGTGCCATCAGTGAGTCAGGGACTACCTACGAGCAGTACTTC. The encoded protein is CAISESGTTYEQYF.

V usage is TRBV15 and J usage is TRBJ1-1; TRBD1 agrees at 7 bases. V lost 0 bases to trimming and J lost 7 bases; unmatched junction nucleotides: 5. Germline-derived CDR1 and CDR2 are LNHNV and YYDKDF (reference sequence). The CDR3 extends over 14 amino acids. Here the CDR3 DNA reads TGTGCCACCAGCAGAGATAGACAGGGCAGTGAAGCTTTCTTT. This sequence encodes CATSRDRQGSEAFF.

This rearrangement joins TRBV5-6 to TRBJ1-5; the D gene is possibly TRBD1 (5 bases). The germline CDR1 and CDR2 sequences are SGHDT and YYEEEE. This CDR3 is built from 16 residues. Between the trimmed V and J ends, which lost 3 bases and 0 bases, there was a span of 13 bases. DNA for the CDR3: TGTGCCAGCAGCTCCTGGGTCAGGGCTAGCAATCAGCCCCAGCATTTT. Its protein is CASSSWVRASNQPQHF. The whole variable domain, filled in from reference TRBV5-6 and TRBJ1-5, reads DAGVTQSPTHLIKTRGQQVTLRCSPKSGHDTVSWYQQALGQGPQFIFQYYEEEERQRGNFPDRFSGHQFPNYSSELNVNALLLGDSALYLCASSSWVRASNQPQHFGDGTRLSIL.

The chain has TRBV11-3 and TRBJ2-3, with 10 positions matching TRBD2. V shed 6 bases, J shed 8 bases, and the junction held 11 bases outside the gene matches. Germline CDR1 reads SGHNT; CDR2 reads YENEEA. The CDR3 runs to 15 residues. The CDR3 spells CASSLAGVSVRTQYF. In DNA, the CDR3 is TGTGCCAGCAGTCTAGCGGGAGTTTCGGTGCGTACGCAGTATTTT.

This clone was observed a single time. The chain links TRBV12-3 or TRBV12-4 to TRBJ1-1; perhaps TRBD1 as D (5 bases). This CDR3 contains 13 residues. V was cut by 3 bases and J by 10 bases, with 15 bases left in between. CDR3 DNA: TGTGCCAGCAGTTTGAGTGACAGTAGGAGAGCTTTCTTT. Translation gives CASSLSDSRRAFF.

The genes are TRBV29-1 and TRBJ2-3; 11 bases fit TRBD2. The CDR3 loop spans 15 amino acids. J lost 4 bases, V lost 6 bases, and 9 bases had no gene match. From germline, CDR1 is SQVTM and CDR2 ANQGSEA. The DNA of the CDR3 is TGCAGCGTCGGAAAGACTAGCGGGATCCCAGATACGCAGTATTTT. This sequence encodes CSVGKTSGIPDTQYF.

The chain couples TRBV24-1 to TRBJ1-5, with TRBD1 matching 12 bases. Germline trimming cut 4 bases from V and 6 bases from J; bases unmatched to any gene: 6. This CDR3 spans 16 amino acids. Germline V gives CDR1 KGHDR, CDR2 SFDVKD. The CDR3 region is CATSESGTGGFQPQHF. CDR3 nucleotides: TGTGCCACCAGTGAATCCGGGACAGGGGGCTTTCAGCCCCAGCATTTT.

The rearrangement links TRBV10-3 to TRBJ2-5, with TRBD1 identical over 8 bases. Unmatched junction bases numbered 11, after V lost 3 bases and J lost 2 bases. This CDR3 is built from 17 residues. Germline CDR1 reads ENHRY; CDR2 reads SYGVKD. Written as DNA, the CDR3 is TGTGCCATCAGTGACTCCTCTGGGGACAGGATTCAAGAGACCCAGTACTTC. Translation gives CAISDSSGDRIQETQYF.

V is TRBV2 and J is TRBJ2-1; D is unresolved. CDR3 size: 10 residues. V gave up 9 bases and J gave up 9 bases, with 9 bases separating them. CDR1 and CDR2 from the germline V gene are SNHLY and FYNNEI. The CDR3 region is CASLLIEQFF. In DNA, the CDR3 is TGTGCCAGTTTATTAATTGAGCAGTTCTTC.

The genes are TRBV27 and TRBJ1-3; unclear D gene. CDR1 and CDR2 from the germline V gene are MNHEY and SMNVEV (reference sequence). There are 14 residues in the CDR3. Trimming shortened V by 8 bases and J by 0 bases, and 11 bases separated the two germline ends. The CDR3 bases are TGTGCCAGCGGCTCGGGATTCTCTGGAAACACCATATATTTT. Amino acids: CASGSGFSGNTIYF.

The chain joins TRBV5-6 to TRBJ1-4; D uncertain. The CDR3 is made up of 15 amino acids. The germline V gene has CDR1 SGHDT and CDR2 YYEEEE. The germline V and J ends were trimmed by 0 bases and 5 bases, with 11 bases remaining between them. The CDR3 protein is CASSLGHAGNEKLFF. The CDR3 region has the DNA TGTGCCAGCAGCTTGGGACACGCGGGGAATGAAAAACTGTTTTTT.

The chain joins TRBV5-6 to TRBJ2-1, with D perhaps TRBD2 (6 bases). The CDR3 loop spans 12 amino acids. V dropped 3 bases and J dropped 12 bases, with 13 bases sitting between them. Germline-derived CDR1 and CDR2 are SGHDT and YYEEEE. In DNA, the CDR3 is TGTGCCAGCAGCTCTTTCACGGGAGTGCAGTTCTTC. Its translation is CASSSFTGVQFF. The variable domain in full, with the rest retrieved from reference TRBV5-6 and TRBJ2-1, is DAGVTQSPTHLIKTRGQQVTLRCSPKSGHDTVSWYQQALGQGPQFIFQYYEEEERQRGNFPDRFSGHQFPNYSSELNVNALLLGDSALYLCASSSFTGVQFFGPGTRLTVL.

The gene calls are TRBV7-8 and TRBJ1-3, with 7 bases matching TRBD1. This CDR3 has 17 amino acids. Germline values: CDR1 SGHVS, CDR2 FQNEAQ. J was trimmed by 0 bases and V by 1 base; bases with no gene match: 6. The CDR3 region has the DNA TGTGCCAGCAGCTTAGGATGGAGGGGGCCCTCTGGAAACACCATATATTTT. The encoded protein is CASSLGWRGPSGNTIYF.

This clone was counted once. CDR3 sequence reads: CASGLGTSGRNEQFF. DNA of the CDR3: TGTGCTAGTGGTTTGGGGACTAGCGGGAGGAATGAGCAGTTCTTC. The gene calls are TRBV12-5 and TRBJ2-1, with 14 positions matching TRBD2. V trimming: 1 base; J trimming: 7 bases; junction bases outside the gene matches: 0. Germline CDR1 is LGHNT and CDR2 is FRNRAP. The CDR3 covers 15 residues. Based on the CDR3 plus reference TRBV12-5 and TRBJ2-1, the full variable domain is DARVTQTPRHKVTEMGQEVTMRCQPILGHNTVFWYRQTMMQGLELLAYFRNRAPLDDSGMPKDRFSAEMPDATLATLKIQPSEPRDSAVYFCASGLGTSGRNEQFFGPGTRLTVL.

V usage is TRBV11-3 and J usage is TRBJ1-1; tentative D call: TRBD1 (5 bases). With 5 bases removed from V and 3 bases from J, the gap between germline ends came to 13 bases. Germline CDR1 is SGHNT and CDR2 is YENEEA. This CDR3 comprises 14 residues. The CDR3 loop is CASSLEGGDTEAFF. In DNA, the CDR3 is TGTGCCAGCAGCCTTGAGGGAGGGGACACTGAAGCTTTCTTT.